This TCR beta chain was recorded in a study of monozygotic twins with inflammatory bowel disease. TCRdb re-called the 5' RACE reads and gives one entry per CDR3 protein, without DNA. This sample's table has approximately 120,000 distinct CDR3 sequences. CDR3 length: 16 residues. CDR1 is SGHKS and CDR2 is YYEKEE in the germline V gene (reference sequence). This TCR derives from a human donor with ulcerative colitis or Crohn's disease, or a healthy co-twin of an affected twin (not recorded which). The sequencing input was blood. The V and J genes are TRBV5-5 and TRBJ2-5; TCRdb proposes TRBD1, but this gene call is untestable without DNA. The CDR3 region is CASSSAGTGLLETQYF.